This T cell receptor (beta chain) is drawn from a study of blood T cell repertoires in COVID-19. Repertoires were generated with immunoSEQ multiplex PCR, while TCRdb's copy carries only in-frame clones and drops some. Of about 210,000 clones listed, around 90% were seen once; the top ten hold 1% to 1.5%. Per the germline V gene, CDR1 is WSHSY and CDR2 is SAAADI. The CDR3 consists of 14 residues. V was pared by 8 bases and J by 2 bases, with 8 bases of the junction left unmatched. This chain connects TRBV10-2 to TRBJ2-7; the match to TRBD2 covers 8 bases. The source is a man aged 30-40 years with acute or convalescent COVID-19. Sequences were obtained from peripheral blood. The CDR3 loop is CASGEKREPYEQYF. CDR3 coding DNA: TGCGCCAGCGGGGAGAAGCGGGAGCCCTACGAGCAGTACTTC.